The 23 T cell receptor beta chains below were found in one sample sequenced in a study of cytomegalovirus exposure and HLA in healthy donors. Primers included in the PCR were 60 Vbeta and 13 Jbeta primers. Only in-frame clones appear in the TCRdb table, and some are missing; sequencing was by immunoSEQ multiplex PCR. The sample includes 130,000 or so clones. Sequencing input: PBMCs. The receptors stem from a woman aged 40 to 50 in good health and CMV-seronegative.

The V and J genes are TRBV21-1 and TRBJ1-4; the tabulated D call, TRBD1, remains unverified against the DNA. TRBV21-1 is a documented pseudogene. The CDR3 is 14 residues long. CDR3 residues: CASSNTGQNEKLFF. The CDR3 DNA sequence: TGTGCCAGCAGCAATACTGGGCAGAATGAAAAACTGTTTTTT.

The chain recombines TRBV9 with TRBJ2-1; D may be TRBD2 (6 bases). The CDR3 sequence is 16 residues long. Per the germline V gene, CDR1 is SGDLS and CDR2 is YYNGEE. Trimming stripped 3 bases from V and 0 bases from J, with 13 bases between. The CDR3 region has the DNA TGTGCCAGCAGCGCGGGACTGTTTAGCTCCTACAATGAGCAGTTCTTC. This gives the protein CASSAGLFSSYNEQFF.

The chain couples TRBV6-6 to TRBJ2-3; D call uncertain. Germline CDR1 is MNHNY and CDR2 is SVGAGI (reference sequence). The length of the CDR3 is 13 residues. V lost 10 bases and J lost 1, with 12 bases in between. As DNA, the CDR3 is TGTGCCACCACAGAGCCTGGCACAGATACGCAGTATTTT. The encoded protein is CATTEPGTDTQYF.

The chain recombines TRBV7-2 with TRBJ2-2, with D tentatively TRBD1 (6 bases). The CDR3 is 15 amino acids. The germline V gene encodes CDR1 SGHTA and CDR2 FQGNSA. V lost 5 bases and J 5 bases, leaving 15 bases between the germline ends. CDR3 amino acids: CASSATGPLTGELFF. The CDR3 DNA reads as TGTGCCAGCAGCGCGACAGGCCCATTGACCGGGGAGCTGTTTTTT.

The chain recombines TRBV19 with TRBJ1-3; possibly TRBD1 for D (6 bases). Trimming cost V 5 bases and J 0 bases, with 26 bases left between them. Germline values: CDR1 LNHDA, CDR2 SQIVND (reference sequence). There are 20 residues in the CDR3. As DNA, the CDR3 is TGTGCCAGTAGTGACGCCCTGAAGGGACACCGATTACTCTCTGGAAACACCATATATTTT. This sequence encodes CASSDALKGHRLLSGNTIYF.

CDR3 bases: TGTGCCAGCAGCTTAGTCTCAGGGTATGAAGCTTTCTTT. This codes for CASSLVSGYEAFF. The genes are TRBV7-2 and TRBJ1-1; D may be TRBD1 (5 bases). This CDR3 has 13 amino acids. Trimming shortened V by 1 base and J by 7 bases, and 10 bases separated the two germline ends. Germline V gives CDR1 SGHTA, CDR2 FQGNSA.

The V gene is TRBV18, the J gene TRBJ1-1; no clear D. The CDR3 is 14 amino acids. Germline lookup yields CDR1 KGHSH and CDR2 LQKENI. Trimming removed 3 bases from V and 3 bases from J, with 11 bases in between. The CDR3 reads CASSPAGLDTEAFF. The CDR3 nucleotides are TGTGCCAGCTCACCCGCGGGCTTGGACACTGAAGCTTTCTTT.

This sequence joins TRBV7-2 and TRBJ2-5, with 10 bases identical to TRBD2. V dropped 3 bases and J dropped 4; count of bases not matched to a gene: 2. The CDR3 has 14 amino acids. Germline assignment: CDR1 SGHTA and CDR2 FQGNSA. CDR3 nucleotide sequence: TGTGCCAGCAGCTTCCAGCGGGGGGGAGAGACCCAGTACTTC. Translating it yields CASSFQRGGETQYF. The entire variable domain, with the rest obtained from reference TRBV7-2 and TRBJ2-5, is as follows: GAGVSQSPSNKVTEKGKDVELRCDPISGHTALYWYRQSLGQGLEFLIYFQGNSAPDKSGLPSDRFSAERTGGSVSTLTIQRTQQEDSAVYLCASSFQRGGETQYFGPGTRLLVL.

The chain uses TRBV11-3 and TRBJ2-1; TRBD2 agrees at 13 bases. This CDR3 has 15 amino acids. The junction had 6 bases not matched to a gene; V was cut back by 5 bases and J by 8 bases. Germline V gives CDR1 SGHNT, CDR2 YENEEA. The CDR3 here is CASSRATSGGDEQFF. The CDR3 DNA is TGTGCCAGCAGCCGCGCTACTAGCGGGGGGGATGAGCAGTTCTTC.

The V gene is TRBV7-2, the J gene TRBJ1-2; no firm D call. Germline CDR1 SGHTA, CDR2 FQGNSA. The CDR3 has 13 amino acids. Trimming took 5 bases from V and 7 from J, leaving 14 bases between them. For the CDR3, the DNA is TGTGCCAGCAGCCTAGGTGCCTTGCGTGGCTACACCTTC. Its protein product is CASSLGALRGYTF.

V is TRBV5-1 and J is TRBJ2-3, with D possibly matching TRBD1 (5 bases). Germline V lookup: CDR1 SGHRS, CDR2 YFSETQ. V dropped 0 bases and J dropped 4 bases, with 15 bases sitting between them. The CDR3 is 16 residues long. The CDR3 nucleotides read TGCGCCAGCAGCTTGGGGGCAGGGAATTGGGCAGATACGCAGTATTTT. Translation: CASSLGAGNWADTQYF.

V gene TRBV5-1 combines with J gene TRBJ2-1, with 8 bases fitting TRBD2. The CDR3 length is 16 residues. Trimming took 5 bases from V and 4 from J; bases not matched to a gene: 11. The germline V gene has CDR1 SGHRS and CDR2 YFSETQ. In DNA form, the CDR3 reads TGCGCCAGCAGTGAGGGCGGGGGGCCGGGATACAATGAGCAGTTCTTC. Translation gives CASSEGGGPGYNEQFF.

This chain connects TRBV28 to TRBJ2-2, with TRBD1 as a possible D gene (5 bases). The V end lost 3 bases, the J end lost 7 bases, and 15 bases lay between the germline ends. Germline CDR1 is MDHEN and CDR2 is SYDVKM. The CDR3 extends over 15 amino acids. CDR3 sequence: CASSFQGLAHGELFF. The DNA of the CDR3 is TGTGCCAGCAGTTTCCAGGGTTTGGCTCACGGGGAGCTGTTTTTT.

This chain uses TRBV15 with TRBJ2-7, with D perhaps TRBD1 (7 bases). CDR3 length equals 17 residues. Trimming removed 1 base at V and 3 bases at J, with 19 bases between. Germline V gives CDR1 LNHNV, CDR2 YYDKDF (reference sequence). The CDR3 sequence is CATSRVRGTASGYEQYF. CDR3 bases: TGTGCCACCAGCAGAGTTCGGGGGACAGCTTCTGGCTACGAGCAGTACTTC.

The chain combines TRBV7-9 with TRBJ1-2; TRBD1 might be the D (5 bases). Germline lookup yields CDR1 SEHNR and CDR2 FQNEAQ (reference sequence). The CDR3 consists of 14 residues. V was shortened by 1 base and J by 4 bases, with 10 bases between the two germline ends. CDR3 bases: TGTGCCAGCAGCTTAGTCGGGGGGGGCTATGGCTACACCTTC. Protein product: CASSLVGGGYGYTF.

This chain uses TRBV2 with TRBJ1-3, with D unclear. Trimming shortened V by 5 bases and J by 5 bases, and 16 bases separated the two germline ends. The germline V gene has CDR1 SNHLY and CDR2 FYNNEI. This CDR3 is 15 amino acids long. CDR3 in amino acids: CASSLTVSGRNTIYF. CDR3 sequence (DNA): TGTGCCAGCAGTCTAACTGTGAGTGGTAGAAACACCATATATTTT.

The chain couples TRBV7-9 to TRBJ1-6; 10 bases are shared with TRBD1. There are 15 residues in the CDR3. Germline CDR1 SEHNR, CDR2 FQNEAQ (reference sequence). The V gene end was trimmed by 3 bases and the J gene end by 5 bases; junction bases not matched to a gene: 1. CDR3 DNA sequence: TGTGCCAGCAGCTTTGGGACAGGGGATAATTCACCCCTCCACTTT. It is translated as CASSFGTGDNSPLHF.

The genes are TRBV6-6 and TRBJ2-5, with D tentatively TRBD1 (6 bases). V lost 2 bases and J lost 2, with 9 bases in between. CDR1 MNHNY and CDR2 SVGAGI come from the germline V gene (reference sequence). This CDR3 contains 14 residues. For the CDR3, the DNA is TGTGCCAGCAGTTACAGGACAGTACAAGAGACCCAGTACTTC. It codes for CASSYRTVQETQYF.

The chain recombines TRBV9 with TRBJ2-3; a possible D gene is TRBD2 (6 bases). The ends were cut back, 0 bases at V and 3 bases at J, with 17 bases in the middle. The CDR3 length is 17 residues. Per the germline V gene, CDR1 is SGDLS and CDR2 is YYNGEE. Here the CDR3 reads CASSVDPGTLPTDTQYF. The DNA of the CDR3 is TGTGCCAGCAGCGTAGACCCCGGGACTCTCCCGACAGATACGCAGTATTTT.

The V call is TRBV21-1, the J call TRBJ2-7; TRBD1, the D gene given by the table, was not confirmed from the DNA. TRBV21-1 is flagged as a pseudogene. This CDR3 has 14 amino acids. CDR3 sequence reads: CASSLNDRSYEQYV. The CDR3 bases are TGTGCCAGCAGCCTTAATGACAGAAGCTACGAGCAGTACGTC.

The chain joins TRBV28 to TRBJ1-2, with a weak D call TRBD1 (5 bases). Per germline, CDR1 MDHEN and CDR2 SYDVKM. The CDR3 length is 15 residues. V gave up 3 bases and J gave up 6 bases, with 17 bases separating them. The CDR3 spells CASSLIGAGWNGYTF. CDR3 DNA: TGTGCCAGCAGTTTGATAGGGGCGGGGTGGAATGGCTACACCTTC.

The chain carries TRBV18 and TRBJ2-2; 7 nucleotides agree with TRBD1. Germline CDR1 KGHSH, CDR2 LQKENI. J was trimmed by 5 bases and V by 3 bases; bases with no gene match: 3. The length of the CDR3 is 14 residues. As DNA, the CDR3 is TGTGCCAGCTCACCTACAGGGGAAACCGGGGAGCTGTTTTTT. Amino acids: CASSPTGETGELFF.

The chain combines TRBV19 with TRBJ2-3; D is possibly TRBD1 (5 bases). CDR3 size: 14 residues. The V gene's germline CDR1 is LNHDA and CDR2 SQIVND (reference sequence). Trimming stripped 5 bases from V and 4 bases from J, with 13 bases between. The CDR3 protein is CASSANGAADTQYF. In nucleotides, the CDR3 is TGTGCCAGTAGTGCGAATGGGGCTGCAGATACGCAGTATTTT.